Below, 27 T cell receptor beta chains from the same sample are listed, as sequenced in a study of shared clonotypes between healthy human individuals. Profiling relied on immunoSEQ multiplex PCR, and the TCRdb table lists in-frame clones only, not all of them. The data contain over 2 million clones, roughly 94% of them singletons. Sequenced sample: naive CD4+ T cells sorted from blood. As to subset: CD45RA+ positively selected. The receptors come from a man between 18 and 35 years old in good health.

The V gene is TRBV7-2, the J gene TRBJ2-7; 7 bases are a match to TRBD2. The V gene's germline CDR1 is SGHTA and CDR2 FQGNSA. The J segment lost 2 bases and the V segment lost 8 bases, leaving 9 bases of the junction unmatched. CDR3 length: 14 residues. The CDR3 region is CASGTRDYTYEQYF. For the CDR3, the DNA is TGTGCCAGCGGGACCCGGGACTACACCTACGAGCAGTACTTC.

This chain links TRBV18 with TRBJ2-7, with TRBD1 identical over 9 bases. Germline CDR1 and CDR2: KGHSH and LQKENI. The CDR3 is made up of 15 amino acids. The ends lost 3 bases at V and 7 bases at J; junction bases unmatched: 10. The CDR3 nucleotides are TGTGCCAGCTCACCGCGGGGACAGGGCGTTCGAGAGCAGTACTTC. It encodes CASSPRGQGVREQYF.

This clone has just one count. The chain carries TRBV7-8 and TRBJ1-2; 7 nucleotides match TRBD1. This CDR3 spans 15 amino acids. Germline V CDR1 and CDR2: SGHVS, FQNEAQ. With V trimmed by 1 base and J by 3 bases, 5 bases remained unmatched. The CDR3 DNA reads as TGTGCCAGCAGCTTAGTGGGACAGATTGACTATGGCTACACCTTC. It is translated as CASSLVGQIDYGYTF.

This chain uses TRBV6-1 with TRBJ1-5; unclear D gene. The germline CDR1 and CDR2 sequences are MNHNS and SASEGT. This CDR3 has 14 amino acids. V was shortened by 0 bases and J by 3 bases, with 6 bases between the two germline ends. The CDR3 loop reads CASSEAIINQPQHF. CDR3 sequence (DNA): TGTGCCAGCAGTGAAGCGATCATCAATCAGCCCCAGCATTTT.

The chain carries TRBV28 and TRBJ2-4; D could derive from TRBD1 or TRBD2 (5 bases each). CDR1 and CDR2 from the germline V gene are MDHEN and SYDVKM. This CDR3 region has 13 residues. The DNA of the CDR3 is TGTGCTATCGGGACGGGGACCAAAAACATTCAGTACTTC. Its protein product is CAIGTGTKNIQYF. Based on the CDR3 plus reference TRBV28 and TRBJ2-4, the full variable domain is DVKVTQSSRYLVKRTGEKVFLECVQDMDHENMFWYRQDPGLGLRLIYFSYDVKMKEKGDIPEGYSVSREKKERFSLILESASTNQTSMYLCAIGTGTKNIQYFGAGTRLSVL.

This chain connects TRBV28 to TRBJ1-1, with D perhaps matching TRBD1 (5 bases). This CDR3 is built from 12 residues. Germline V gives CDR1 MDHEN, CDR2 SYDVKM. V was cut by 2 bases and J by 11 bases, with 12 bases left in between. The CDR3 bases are TGTGCCAGCAGTTTAGTAGCTTCAGGGGCTTTCTTT. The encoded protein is CASSLVASGAFF.

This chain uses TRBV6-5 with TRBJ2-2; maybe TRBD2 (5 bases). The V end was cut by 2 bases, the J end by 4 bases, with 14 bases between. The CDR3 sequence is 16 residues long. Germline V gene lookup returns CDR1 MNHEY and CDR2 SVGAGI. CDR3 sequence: CASSYSGELGTGELFF. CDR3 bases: TGTGCCAGCAGTTACAGTGGGGAGCTTGGCACCGGGGAGCTGTTTTTT.

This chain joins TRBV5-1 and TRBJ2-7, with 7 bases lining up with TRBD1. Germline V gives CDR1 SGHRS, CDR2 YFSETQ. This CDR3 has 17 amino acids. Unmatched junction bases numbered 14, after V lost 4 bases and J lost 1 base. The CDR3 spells CASSPDPTGPSSYEQYF. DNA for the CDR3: TGCGCCAGCAGCCCCGACCCGACAGGGCCCAGTTCCTACGAGCAGTACTTC.

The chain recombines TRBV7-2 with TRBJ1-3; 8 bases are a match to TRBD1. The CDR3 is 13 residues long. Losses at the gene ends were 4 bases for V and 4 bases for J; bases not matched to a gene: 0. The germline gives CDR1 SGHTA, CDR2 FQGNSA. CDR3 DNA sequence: TGTGCCAGCAGCTGGGACAGGGGAAACACCATATATTTT. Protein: CASSWDRGNTIYF.

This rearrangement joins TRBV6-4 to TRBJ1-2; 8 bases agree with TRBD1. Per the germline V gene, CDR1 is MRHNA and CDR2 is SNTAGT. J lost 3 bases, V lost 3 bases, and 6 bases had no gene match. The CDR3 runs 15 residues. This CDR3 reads CASSEKQGVDYGYTF. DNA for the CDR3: TGTGCCAGCAGTGAAAAACAGGGGGTAGACTATGGCTACACCTTC.

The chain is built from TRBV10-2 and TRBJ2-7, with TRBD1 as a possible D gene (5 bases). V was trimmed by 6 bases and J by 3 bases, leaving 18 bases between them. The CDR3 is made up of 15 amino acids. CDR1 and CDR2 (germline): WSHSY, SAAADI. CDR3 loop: CASSLPRVNDYEQYF. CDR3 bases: TGCGCCAGCAGCCTGCCCAGGGTCAACGACTACGAGCAGTACTTC.

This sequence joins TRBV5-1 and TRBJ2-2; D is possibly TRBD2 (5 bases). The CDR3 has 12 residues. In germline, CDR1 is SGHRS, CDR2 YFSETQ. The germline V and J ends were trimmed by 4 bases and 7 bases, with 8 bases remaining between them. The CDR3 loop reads CASSRDVGELFF. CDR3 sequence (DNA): TGCGCCAGCAGCCGGGATGTCGGGGAGCTGTTTTTT.

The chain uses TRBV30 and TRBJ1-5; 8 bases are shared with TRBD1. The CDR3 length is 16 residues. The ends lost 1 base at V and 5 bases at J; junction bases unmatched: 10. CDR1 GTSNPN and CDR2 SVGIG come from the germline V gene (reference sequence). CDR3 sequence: CAWSDPDRAADQPQHF. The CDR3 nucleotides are TGTGCCTGGAGTGATCCGGACAGGGCGGCGGATCAGCCCCAGCATTTT.

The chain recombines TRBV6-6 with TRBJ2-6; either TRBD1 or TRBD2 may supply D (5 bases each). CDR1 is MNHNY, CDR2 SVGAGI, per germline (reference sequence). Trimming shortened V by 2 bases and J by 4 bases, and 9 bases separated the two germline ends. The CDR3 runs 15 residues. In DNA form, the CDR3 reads TGTGCCAGCAGTTACCCCGAGGGGGGGGCCAACGTCCTGACTTTC. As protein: CASSYPEGGANVLTF.

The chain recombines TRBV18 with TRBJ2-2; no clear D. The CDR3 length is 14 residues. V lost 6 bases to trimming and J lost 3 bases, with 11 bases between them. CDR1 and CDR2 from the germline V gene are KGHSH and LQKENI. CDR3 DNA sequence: TGTGCCAGCTCGTTCTACACTGACACCGGGGAGCTGTTTTTT. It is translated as CASSFYTDTGELFF. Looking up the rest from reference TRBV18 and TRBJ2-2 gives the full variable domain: NAGVMQNPRHLVRRRGQEARLRCSPMKGHSHVYWYRQLPEEGLKFMVYLQKENIIDESGMPKERFSAEFPKEGPSILRIQQVVRGDSAAYFCASSFYTDTGELFFGEGSRLTVL.

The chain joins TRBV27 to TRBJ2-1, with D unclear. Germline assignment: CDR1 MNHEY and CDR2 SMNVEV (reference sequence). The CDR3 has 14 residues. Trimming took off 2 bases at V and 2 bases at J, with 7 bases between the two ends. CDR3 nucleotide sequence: TGTGCCAGCAGTTTAGAGACTGCCTACAATGAGCAGTTCTTC. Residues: CASSLETAYNEQFF.

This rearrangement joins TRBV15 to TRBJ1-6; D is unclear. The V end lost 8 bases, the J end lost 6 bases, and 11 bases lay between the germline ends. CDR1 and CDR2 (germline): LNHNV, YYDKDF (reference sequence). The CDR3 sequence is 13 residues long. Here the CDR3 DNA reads TGTGCCACCCGGCGGTTTGGTAATTCACCCCTCCACTTT. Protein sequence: CATRRFGNSPLHF.

The CDR3 loop is CASSQAKPGTPPHEQYF. The CDR3 DNA follows: TGCGCCAGCAGCCAAGCCAAGCCGGGGACCCCCCCCCACGAGCAGTACTTC. The chain couples TRBV4-3 to TRBJ2-7; tentatively, D is TRBD1 or TRBD2 (5 bases each). The CDR3 length is 17 residues. Germline CDR1 and CDR2: LGHNA and YSLEER. Trimming took 1 base from V and 5 from J, leaving 21 bases between them.

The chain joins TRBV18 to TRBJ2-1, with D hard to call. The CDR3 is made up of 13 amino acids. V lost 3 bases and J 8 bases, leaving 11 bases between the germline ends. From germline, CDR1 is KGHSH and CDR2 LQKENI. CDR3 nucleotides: TGTGCCAGCTCACCTGGAAAGGGCCATGAGCAGTTCTTC. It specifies CASSPGKGHEQFF.

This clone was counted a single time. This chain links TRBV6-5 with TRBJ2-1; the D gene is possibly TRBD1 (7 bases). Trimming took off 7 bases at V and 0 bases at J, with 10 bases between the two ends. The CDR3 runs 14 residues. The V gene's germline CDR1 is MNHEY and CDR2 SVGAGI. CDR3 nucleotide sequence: TGTGCCAGCACTCAGGGGGGCTCCTACAATGAGCAGTTCTTC. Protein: CASTQGGSYNEQFF.

The CDR3 spells CASSPQGREGNQPQHF. The DNA for the CDR3 is TGTGCCAGCAGCCCACAGGGGAGGGAAGGCAATCAGCCCCAGCATTTT. The chain links TRBV2 to TRBJ1-5; 7 nucleotides line up with TRBD1. CDR3 length: 16 residues. J gave up 2 bases and V 6 bases, and 10 bases lay outside the gene matches. Germline loops: CDR1 SNHLY, CDR2 FYNNEI. Full variable domain (outside the CDR3, taken from reference TRBV2 and TRBJ1-5): EPEVTQTPSHQVTQMGQEVILRCVPISNHLYFYWYRQILGQKVEFLVSFYNNEISEKSEIFDDQFSVERPDGSNFTLKIRSTKLEDSAMYFCASSPQGREGNQPQHFGDGTRLSIL.

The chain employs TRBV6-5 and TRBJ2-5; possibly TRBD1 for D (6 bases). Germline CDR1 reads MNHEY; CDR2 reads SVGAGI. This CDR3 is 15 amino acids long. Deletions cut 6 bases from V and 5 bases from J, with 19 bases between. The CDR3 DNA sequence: TGTGCCAGCAGGATACTACAGGGCTCCTACGAGACCCAGTACTTC. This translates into CASRILQGSYETQYF.

The DNA of the CDR3 is TGTGCCAGCAGCTTAGTTACGGGAAGCGGGGAGCTGTTTTTT. Its protein is CASSLVTGSGELFF. The chain recombines TRBV7-9 with TRBJ2-2; D possibly corresponds to TRBD2 (5 bases). Germline assignment: CDR1 SEHNR and CDR2 FQNEAQ (reference sequence). Trimming took 1 base from V and 7 from J, leaving 10 bases between them. The CDR3 extends over 14 amino acids.

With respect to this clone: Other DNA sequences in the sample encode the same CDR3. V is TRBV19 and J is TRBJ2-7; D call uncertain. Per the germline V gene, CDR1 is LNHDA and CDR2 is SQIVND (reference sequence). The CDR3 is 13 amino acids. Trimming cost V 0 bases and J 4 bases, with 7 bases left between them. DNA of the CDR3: TGTGCCAGTAGTATAGATCGAGGTTACGAGCAGTACTTC. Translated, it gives CASSIDRGYEQYF.

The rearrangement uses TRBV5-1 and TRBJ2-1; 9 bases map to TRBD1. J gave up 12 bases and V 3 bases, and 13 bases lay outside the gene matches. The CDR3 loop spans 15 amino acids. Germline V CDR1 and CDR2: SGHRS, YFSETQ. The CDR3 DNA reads TGCGCCAGCAGCTCACCGGGACAGGGTTGGGAAGGGCAGTTCTTC. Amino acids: CASSSPGQGWEGQFF.

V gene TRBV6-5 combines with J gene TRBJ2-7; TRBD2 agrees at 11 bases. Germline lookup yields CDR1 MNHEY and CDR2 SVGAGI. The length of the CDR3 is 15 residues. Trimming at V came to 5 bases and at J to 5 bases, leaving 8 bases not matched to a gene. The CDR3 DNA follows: TGTGCCAGCAGTCTCACTAGCGGGAGCCCAAACGAGCAGTACTTC. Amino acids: CASSLTSGSPNEQYF.

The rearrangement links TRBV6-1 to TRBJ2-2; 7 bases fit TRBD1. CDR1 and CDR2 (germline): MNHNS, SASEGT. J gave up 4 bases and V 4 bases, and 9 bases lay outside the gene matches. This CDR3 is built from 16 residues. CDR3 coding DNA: TGTGCCAGCAGTGGAGGGACAGAGTCGGGCACCGGGGAGCTGTTTTTT. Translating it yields CASSGGTESGTGELFF.